Presented here are 21 T cell receptor beta chains from one specimen sequenced in a study of identical twins. TCRdb re-derived calls from the 5' RACE reads in MiXCR, one entry per CDR3 protein. The top ten clones hold around 0.98% of a sample with fewer than 550,000 distinct CDR3 sequences, around 15% of them seen once. These same data were also listed under a study on yellow fever vaccine responses in identical twins.

Sequencing input: CD4+ T cells sorted from blood. These receptors all come from a young woman in good health.

The chain uses TRBV30 and TRBJ2-1; 15 bases fit TRBD2. The germline V gene has CDR1 GTSNPN and CDR2 SVGIG (reference sequence). V lost 1 base to trimming and J lost 9 bases; unmatched junction nucleotides: 4. This CDR3 is 15 amino acids long. The CDR3 loop is CAWSGTSGRAREQFF. CDR3 in DNA: TGTGCCTGGAGTGGGACTAGCGGGAGGGCCCGTGAGCAGTTCTTC.

In its sample, this clonotype was seen once. The chain couples TRBV2 to TRBJ1-2; TRBD1 matches 9 bases. The V segment lost 2 bases and the J segment 6 bases; nucleotides outside the gene matches: 7. This CDR3 region has 15 residues. Germline lookup yields CDR1 SNHLY and CDR2 FYNNEI. CDR3 coding DNA: TGTGCCAGCAGTGAACCGGGACAGGGTCTGAATGGCTACACCTTC. Its translation: CASSEPGQGLNGYTF.

The CDR3 DNA follows: TGCGCCAGCAGCTACGGGACTAGCGGAGATTCGGGCCACGAGCAGTACTTC. It encodes CASSYGTSGDSGHEQYF. The chain links TRBV5-1 to TRBJ2-7; TRBD2 matches at 11 bases. This CDR3 is built from 17 residues. The germline CDR1 and CDR2 sequences are SGHRS and YFSETQ. Germline trimming cut 3 bases from V and 5 bases from J; bases unmatched to any gene: 13.

The chain joins TRBV4-3 to TRBJ2-2; D possibly matches TRBD1 or TRBD2 (5 bases each). The CDR3 consists of 15 residues. Germline CDR1 and CDR2: LGHNA and YSLEER. V dropped 1 base and J dropped 4 bases, with 10 bases sitting between them. The CDR3 loop reads CASSQGGGRTGELFF. Here the CDR3 DNA reads TGCGCCAGCAGCCAAGGTGGGGGTCGCACCGGGGAGCTGTTTTTT.

This clonotype showed up just a few times. The chain links TRBV7-2 to TRBJ2-7, with TRBD1 matching over 7 bases. The germline V gene has CDR1 SGHTA and CDR2 FQGNSA. J lost 3 bases, V lost 8 bases, and 10 bases had no gene match. CDR3 length: 14 amino acids. CDR3 nucleotide sequence: TGTGCCAGCGCGAATGGGGCAGGGGGCTACGAGCAGTACTTC. It is translated as CASANGAGGYEQYF.

The CDR3 protein is CSARAVSSYNEQFF. DNA of the CDR3: TGCAGTGCTAGAGCCGTAAGCTCCTACAATGAGCAGTTCTTC. The rearrangement uses TRBV20-1 and TRBJ2-1, with no clear D. The CDR3 totals 14 residues. Trimming pared 1 base from V and 0 bases from J, leaving 7 bases between. Germline CDR1 reads DFQATT; CDR2 reads SNEGSKA (reference sequence).

This chain connects TRBV2 to TRBJ1-4; D is undetermined. With 6 bases removed from V and 5 bases from J, the gap between germline ends came to 10 bases. CDR3 length: 13 residues. The germline V gene has CDR1 SNHLY and CDR2 FYNNEI. CDR3 in DNA: TGTGCCAGCAGGCGGGGATCGAATGAAAAACTGTTTTTT. Translated, it gives CASRRGSNEKLFF.

The table lists this clonotype with many counts. The chain uses TRBV5-6 and TRBJ2-7; 10 bases are shared with TRBD1. The J segment lost 3 bases and the V segment lost 6 bases, leaving 3 bases of the junction unmatched. CDR3 length: 13 residues. From germline, CDR1 is SGHDT and CDR2 YYEEEE. CDR3 sequence reads: CASTGTGDYEQYF. The CDR3 bases are TGTGCCAGCACCGGGACAGGGGACTACGAGCAGTACTTC.

Many counts were recorded for this clonotype. This chain links TRBV29-1 with TRBJ1-2; 10 positions agree with TRBD1. V gave up 5 bases and J gave up 4 bases; unmatched junction bases: 7. There are 14 residues in the CDR3. Germline CDR1 is SQVTM and CDR2 is ANQGSEA. CDR3 sequence: CSVFDRGRTYGYTF. CDR3 sequence (DNA): TGCAGCGTTTTCGACAGGGGGCGAACCTATGGCTACACCTTC.

This clonotype appeared a few times. V gene TRBV7-6 combines with J gene TRBJ2-7; 7 nucleotides agree with TRBD1. Per germline, CDR1 SGHVS and CDR2 FNYEAQ. J was trimmed by 2 bases and V by 1 base; bases with no gene match: 5. There are 15 residues in the CDR3. This CDR3 reads CASSLGDSLAYEQYF. The DNA for the CDR3 is TGTGCCAGCAGCTTAGGGGACAGTCTTGCCTACGAGCAGTACTTC.

This clonotype was seen only a few times. The rearrangement joins TRBV5-8 to TRBJ1-1; D is ambiguous. The germline gives CDR1 SGHTS, CDR2 YDEGEE. Trimming shortened V by 0 bases and J by 1 base, and 10 bases separated the two germline ends. The CDR3 has 15 amino acids. The CDR3 DNA sequence: TGTGCCAGCAGCTTGGACAGAGCCACGAACACTGAAGCTTTCTTT. Its protein product is CASSLDRATNTEAFF. The whole variable domain, remainder taken from reference TRBV5-8 and TRBJ1-1, is EAGVTQSPTHLIKTRGQQATLRCSPISGHTSVYWYQQALGLGLQFLLWYDEGEERNRGNFPPRFSGRQFPNYSSELNVNALELEDSALYLCASSLDRATNTEAFFGQGTRLTVV.

This clonotype was seen once. The chain combines TRBV6-1 with TRBJ1-1; D not certain. Trimming shortened V by 6 bases and J by 0 bases, and 14 bases separated the two germline ends. The CDR3 is 15 residues long. Germline V gene lookup returns CDR1 MNHNS and CDR2 SASEGT. The CDR3 region is CASRPFSGMNTEAFF. The CDR3 nucleotides are TGTGCCAGCAGACCCTTCTCAGGAATGAACACTGAAGCTTTCTTT.

The rearrangement links TRBV30 to TRBJ2-1; D is undetermined. Germline loops: CDR1 GTSNPN, CDR2 SVGIG (reference sequence). There are 16 residues in the CDR3. Between the trimmed V and J ends, which lost 0 bases and 8 bases, there was a span of 20 bases. The CDR3 coding sequence is TGTGCCTGGAGTGTTACCCCCCTCAGGCCTCGGGATGAGCAGTTCTTC. Its translation: CAWSVTPLRPRDEQFF.

This clonotype has more than one count but fewer than ten. The rearrangement uses TRBV6-5 and TRBJ2-7; TRBD2 agrees at 7 bases. Germline assignment: CDR1 MNHEY and CDR2 SVGAGI. J was trimmed by 1 base and V by 4 bases; bases with no gene match: 7. The CDR3 sequence is 15 residues long. The CDR3 DNA reads as TGTGCCAGCAGTTCCCCGATGGGGGGGTCCTACGAGCAGTACTTC. Its protein product is CASSSPMGGSYEQYF.

This clonotype showed up just a few times. V and J are TRBV5-6 and TRBJ2-5; D is unclear. The CDR3 consists of 13 residues. The ends were cut back, 2 bases at V and 5 bases at J, with 10 bases in the middle. The germline V gene encodes CDR1 SGHDT and CDR2 YYEEEE. As DNA, the CDR3 is TGTGCCAGCAGCTTCCCAACTGGGGAGACCCAGTACTTC. Protein sequence: CASSFPTGETQYF.

J is TRBJ2-3 and V is TRBV6-5, with TRBD2 matching 10 bases. Germline V lookup: CDR1 MNHEY, CDR2 SVGAGI. The junction had 4 bases not matched to a gene; V was cut back by 6 bases and J by 1 base. This CDR3 comprises 15 residues. CDR3 DNA: TGTGCCAGCAGATCTACTAGCGGGGGCACAGATACGCAGTATTTT. Its protein product is CASRSTSGGTDTQYF.

This clonotype has a handful of counts. The chain is built from TRBV20-1 and TRBJ2-7; D perhaps matches TRBD2 (6 bases). CDR3 length equals 18 residues. V was clipped by 1 base and J by 4 bases, with 26 bases between them. Germline lookup yields CDR1 DFQATT and CDR2 SNEGSKA (reference sequence). The CDR3 region has the DNA TGCAGTGCTAGAGGATCCCTTAGCGGAGCCGAAAACAGGTACGAGCAGTACTTC. It yields the protein CSARGSLSGAENRYEQYF.

This clonotype was recorded at least ten times. This sequence joins TRBV29-1 and TRBJ2-5, with D maybe TRBD1 (6 bases). Germline loops: CDR1 SQVTM, CDR2 ANQGSEA. V lost 6 bases to trimming and J lost 4 bases, with 21 bases between them. The CDR3 totals 15 residues. The CDR3 DNA sequence: TGCAGCGTGAACCGTCAGGGGCGGGTGGGAGAGACCCAGTACTTC. Protein sequence: CSVNRQGRVGETQYF.

This clonotype was picked up a small number of times. DNA of the CDR3: TGCGCCAGCAGCGACAAGAGAGGGGAAGCTTTCTTT. As protein: CASSDKRGEAFF. The J gene is TRBJ1-1, the V gene TRBV4-1; D unresolved. Germline CDR1 reads MGHRA; CDR2 reads YSYEKL. The CDR3 is 12 residues long. V was pared by 5 bases and J by 8 bases, with 12 bases between.

This sequence joins TRBV4-2 and TRBJ2-3; 9 bases map to TRBD2. The CDR3 is made up of 18 amino acids. From germline, CDR1 is LGHNA and CDR2 YNFKEQ. V dropped 2 bases and J dropped 3; count of bases not matched to a gene: 12. The CDR3 DNA sequence: TGTGCCAGCAGCCAACGAGGGACAGCGGGAGGAGGTACAGATACGCAGTATTTT. Protein product: CASSQRGTAGGGTDTQYF.

The chain couples TRBV5-1 to TRBJ2-3; D call uncertain. In germline, CDR1 is SGHRS, CDR2 YFSETQ. Between the trimmed V and J ends, which lost 1 base and 3 bases, there was a span of 12 bases. This CDR3 has 15 residues. For the CDR3, the DNA is TGCGCCAGCAGCTTGTCGGCCTTGTATACAGATACGCAGTATTTT. This encodes CASSLSALYTDTQYF.